This T cell receptor (beta chain) was recorded in a study of cytomegalovirus exposure and HLA in healthy donors. The overall study: Of all 400 or so donors who were genotyped, roughly 81% belonged to the Caucasian-associated ancestry cluster. The study, taken as a whole, reports: Cytomegalovirus status, reportedly, was diagnosed with high specificity and sensitivity by the classifier. Cytomegalovirus-associated TCR beta chains were listed, numbering some 170. The study found most TCR sequences rare, yet found some public TCRs in many donors.

In its sample, this clone was seen once. The antigen remains unidentified. In the PCR, 60 Vbeta and 13 Jbeta primers were used. Some clones are missing from TCRdb's copy, which holds only in-frame ones; the method was immunoSEQ multiplex PCR. The data show some 180,000 clones, 76% seen once. The sample consisted of PBMCs. The sequence derives from a man between 18 and 29 years old in good health and CMV-seronegative.

The CDR3 protein is CASSGGAGHGATQYF. The CDR3, as DNA: TGTGCCAGCTCTGGGGGGGCGGGGCACGGTGCTACGCAGTATTTT. The genes are TRBV28 and TRBJ2-3; tentatively, D is TRBD2 (7 bases). Trimming shortened V by 8 bases and J by 8 bases, and 23 bases separated the two germline ends. Germline-derived CDR1 and CDR2 are MDHEN and SYDVKM. The CDR3 length is 15 residues.